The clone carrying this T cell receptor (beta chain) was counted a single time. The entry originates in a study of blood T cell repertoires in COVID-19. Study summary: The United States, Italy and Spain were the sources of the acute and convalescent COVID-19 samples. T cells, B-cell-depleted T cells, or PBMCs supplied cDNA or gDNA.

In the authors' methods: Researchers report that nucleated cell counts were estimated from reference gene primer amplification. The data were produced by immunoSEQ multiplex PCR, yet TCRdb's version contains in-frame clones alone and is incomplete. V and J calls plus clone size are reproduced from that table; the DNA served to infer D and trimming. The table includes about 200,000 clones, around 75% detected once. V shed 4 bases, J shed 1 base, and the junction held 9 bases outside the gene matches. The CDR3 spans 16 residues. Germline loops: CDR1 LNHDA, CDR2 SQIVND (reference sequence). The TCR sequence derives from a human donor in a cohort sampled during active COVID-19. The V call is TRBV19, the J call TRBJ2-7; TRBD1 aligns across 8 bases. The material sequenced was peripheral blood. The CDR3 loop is CASSRIPGQASYEQYF. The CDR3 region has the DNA TGTGCCAGTAGTAGAATACCGGGACAGGCTTCCTACGAGCAGTACTTC. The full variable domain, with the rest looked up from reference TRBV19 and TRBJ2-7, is DGGITQSPKYLFRKEGQNVTLSCEQNLNHDAMYWYRQDPGQGLRLIYYSQIVNDFQKGDIAEGYSVSREKKESFPLTVTSAQKNPTAFYLCASSRIPGQASYEQYFGPGTRLTVT.